The rows below give T cell receptor beta chains drawn from one sample of a study of shared clonotypes between healthy human individuals. Data came from immunoSEQ multiplex PCR; TCRdb stores just in-frame clones and leaves some out. This table has approximately 720,000 clones, about 91% appearing once. Sequenced sample: naive CD8+ T cells sorted from blood. These receptors were taken from a man aged 25 to 45 in good health. Both conserved end residues are part of each CDR3. D genes are given only for firm matches. Size is stated for part of the rows, as once, few or many counts, or as a class when the clone is expanded.

J: TRBJ2-1; size: .; D: .; V: TRBV27; CDR3: CASSFGLGSEQFF; DNA: TGTGCCAGCAGTTTCGGTCTCGGGTCGGAGCAGTTCTTC
J: TRBJ1-2; size: .; D: .; V: TRBV2; CDR3: CASRPVVGYTF; DNA: TGTGCCAGCCGGCCGGTGGTTGGCTACACCTTC
J: TRBJ2-2; size: .; D: .; V: TRBV4-3; CDR3: CASSQVENTGELFF; DNA: TGCGCCAGCAGCCAAGTCGAGAACACCGGGGAGCTGTTTTTT
J: TRBJ2-7; size: few; D: .; V: TRBV28; CDR3: CASSPPYQTSHYEQYF; DNA: TGTGCCAGCAGTCCCCCGTACCAAACGAGTCATTACGAGCAGTACTTC
J: TRBJ2-2; size: .; D: .; V: TRBV7-6; CDR3: CASSLVPGTPPGELFF; DNA: TGTGCCAGCAGCTTAGTCCCCGGGACCCCACCCGGGGAGCTGTTTTTT
J: TRBJ2-2; size: .; D: TRBD2; V: TRBV29-1; CDR3: CSVLEAGVNTGELFF; DNA: TGCAGCGTACTAGAAGCGGGAGTTAACACCGGGGAGCTGTTTTTT
J: TRBJ2-2; size: once; D: TRBD2; V: TRBV7-9; CDR3: CASSFPGTSGSANTGELFF; DNA: TGTGCCAGCAGCTTCCCCGGGACTAGCGGGAGCGCGAACACCGGGGAGCTGTTTTTT
J: TRBJ2-7; size: .; D: TRBD2; V: TRBV7-9; CDR3: CASSPPTSGLSYEQYF; DNA: TGTGCCAGCAGCCCCCCCACTAGCGGACTCTCCTACGAGCAGTACTTC
J: TRBJ1-1; size: .; D: .; V: TRBV9; CDR3: CASSVSQITEAFF; DNA: TGTGCCAGCAGCGTAAGTCAGATCACTGAAGCTTTCTTT
J: TRBJ2-1; size: .; D: TRBD2; V: TRBV7-9; CDR3: CASSAAGGNEQFF; DNA: TGTGCCAGCAGCGCCGCGGGAGGGAATGAGCAGTTCTTC
J: TRBJ2-1; size: .; D: .; V: TRBV29-1; CDR3: CSAHLTKSSYNEQFF; DNA: TGCAGCGCCCATCTGACGAAAAGCTCCTACAATGAGCAGTTCTTC
J: TRBJ1-1; size: .; D: .; V: TRBV7-3; CDR3: CASSSGGGRTEAFF; DNA: TGTGCCAGCAGCTCCGGCGGAGGACGGACTGAAGCTTTCTTT
J: TRBJ2-1; size: once; D: .; V: TRBV9; CDR3: CASSNGRVNEQFF; DNA: TGTGCCAGCAGTAACGGGAGAGTGAATGAGCAGTTCTTC